This T cell receptor beta chain derives from a study of cytomegalovirus exposure and HLA in healthy donors. Germline CDR1 SEHNR, CDR2 FQNEAQ (reference sequence). The CDR3 has 12 residues. V dropped 3 bases and J dropped 7; count of bases not matched to a gene: 2. PCR was performed using 60 Vbeta and 13 Jbeta primers. TCRdb's copy holds only in-frame clones and misses some; the assay was immunoSEQ multiplex PCR. Counted here are roughly 220,000 clones, under 80% occurring once; the ten biggest clones make up approximately 1.7%. Whole-study results and caveats: The authors later found HLA-associated TCR beta chains more clonally expanded than equally common others. Cytomegalovirus status, reportedly, was diagnosed with high specificity and sensitivity by the classifier.

As regards this clone: Its antigen is unidentified.

The TCR was taken from a woman in her 30s in good health and CMV-seronegative. The chain couples TRBV7-9 to TRBJ2-7; TRBD1 aligns across 8 bases. Sequenced material: PBMCs. The CDR3 protein is CASSLTGEEQYF. CDR3 DNA sequence: TGTGCCAGCAGCTTGACAGGGGAGGAGCAGTACTTC.